This is a list of T cell receptor beta chains from one sample in a study of cytomegalovirus exposure and HLA in healthy donors. Repertoires were generated with immunoSEQ multiplex PCR, while TCRdb's copy carries only in-frame clones and drops some. The data show around 250,000 clones, around 91% seen once. Sequencing was carried out using PBMCs. The receptors shown here come from a woman between 18 and 29 years old in good health and CMV-seronegative. Each CDR3 is given with its conserved first and last residue. D genes are given only for firm matches. A clone size is listed for some rows: how often the clone was seen (once, few, many), or a class if it is expanded.

clone size,J gene,D gene,V gene,CDR3 protein,CDR3 DNA
-,TRBJ2-1,TRBD2,TRBV19,CASTSSGGRSYNEQFF,TGTGCCAGTACCAGCAGCGGGGGGCGGTCCTACAATGAGCAGTTCTTC
-,TRBJ2-1,-,TRBV6-1,CASQVTRVYNEQFF,TGTGCCAGCCAAGTTACCAGGGTTTACAATGAGCAGTTCTTC
-,TRBJ1-1,TRBD1,TRBV7-9,CASSFDRGTEAFF,TGTGCCAGCAGCTTCGACAGGGGCACTGAAGCTTTCTTT
-,TRBJ2-1,-,TRBV7-2,CASSLSPLTGRQFF,TGTGCCAGCAGCTTAAGTCCGTTGACCGGGAGGCAGTTCTTC
-,TRBJ2-5,-,TRBV2,CASSVGFQETQYF,TGTGCCAGCAGTGTTGGCTTTCAAGAGACCCAGTACTTC
-,TRBJ2-5,-,TRBV18,CASSPSQVLETQYF,TGTGCCAGCTCACCGTCTCAGGTCCTTGAGACCCAGTACTTC
-,TRBJ1-1,-,TRBV6-5,CASSYPTETGRAEAFF,TGTGCCAGCAGTTACCCTACGGAAACAGGACGCGCTGAAGCTTTCTTT
few,TRBJ2-7,-,TRBV30,CAWSVHRVLEQYF,TGTGCCTGGAGTGTACACAGGGTTCTCGAGCAGTACTTC
-,TRBJ2-1,-,TRBV6-1,CASSDQDYPNEQFF,TGTGCCAGCAGTGATCAGGACTACCCCAATGAGCAGTTCTTC
-,TRBJ1-1,-,TRBV5-1,CASSLVRGNTEAFF,TGCGCCAGCAGCTTGGTGCGGGGCAACACTGAAGCTTTCTTT
-,TRBJ2-3,-,TRBV2,CASSVQVGATDTQYF,TGTGCCAGCAGTGTCCAGGTAGGGGCCACAGATACGCAGTATTTT
-,TRBJ1-5,-,TRBV2,CASSSDSSNQPQHF,TGTGCCAGCAGTTCGGACAGTAGCAATCAGCCCCAGCATTTT
-,TRBJ2-7,TRBD1,TRBV29-1,CSVVRDRPYEQYF,TGCAGCGTTGTTCGGGACAGACCTTACGAGCAGTACTTC
-,TRBJ1-6,-,TRBV6-5,CASSLGPGDSPLHF,TGTGCCAGCAGTTTGGGCCCCGGCGATTCACCCCTCCACTTT
-,TRBJ1-5,-,TRBV13,CASSRGSGQPQHF,TGTGCCAGCAGTCGAGGTAGTGGTCAGCCCCAGCATTTT
-,TRBJ2-7,TRBD2,TRBV30,CAYLSGGGWEQYF,TGTGCCTATTTATCCGGGGGGGGTTGGGAGCAGTACTTC
-,TRBJ2-5,TRBD2,TRBV6-5,CASSYLRTRETQYF,TGTGCCAGCAGTTATTTAAGGACTAGAGAGACCCAGTACTTC
-,TRBJ1-5,TRBD1,TRBV4-1,CASSQDRGHQPQHF,TGCGCCAGCAGTCAGGACAGGGGGCATCAGCCCCAGCATTTT
-,TRBJ1-6,-,TRBV4-3,CASSLGEGQPLHF,TGCGCCAGCAGCCTGGGTGAGGGCCAACCCCTCCACTTT
-,TRBJ2-1,TRBD2,TRBV5-4,CASSPTSGGPKEQFF,TGTGCCAGCAGCCCCACTAGCGGGGGCCCAAAGGAGCAGTTCTTC
-,TRBJ2-2,-,TRBV6-4,CASSDSSTGELFF,TGTGCCAGCAGTGACTCGAGCACCGGGGAGCTGTTTTTT
-,TRBJ2-3,TRBD2,TRBV7-6,CASSHGTSGLTDTQYF,TGTGCCAGCAGCCACGGGACTAGCGGGCTAACAGATACGCAGTATTTT
-,TRBJ2-5,-,TRBV10-1,CASSEGTPGETQYF,TGCGCCAGCAGTGAGGGGACACCAGGGGAGACCCAGTACTTC
-,TRBJ2-7,-,TRBV7-2,CASSLAGVYEQYF,TGTGCCAGCAGCTTAGCAGGGGTCTACGAGCAGTACTTC
-,TRBJ1-2,-,TRBV28,CASSLNYGYTF,TGTGCCAGCAGTCTCAACTATGGCTACACCTTC
-,TRBJ1-1,TRBD1,TRBV27,CASSKGQGVVTEAFF,TGTGCCAGCAGTAAGGGACAGGGGGTCGTCACTGAAGCTTTCTTT
-,TRBJ2-3,TRBD2,TRBV29-1,CSVGLAGSTDTQYF,TGCAGCGTGGGACTAGCGGGGAGCACAGATACGCAGTATTTT
-,TRBJ2-2,TRBD2,TRBV7-7,CASSPTSGENTGELFF,TGTGCCAGCAGCCCAACTAGCGGGGAGAACACCGGGGAGCTGTTTTTT
-,TRBJ2-1,TRBD1,TRBV2,CASSSGQGFGNEQFF,TGTGCCAGCAGTTCCGGACAGGGGTTTGGCAATGAGCAGTTCTTC
-,TRBJ1-2,-,TRBV7-9,CASSSDSYNYGYTF,TGTGCCAGCAGCTCGGACAGTTATAACTATGGCTACACCTTC
once,TRBJ1-1,-,TRBV18,CASSPTSAGKTEAFF,TGTGCCAGCTCACCCACCTCTGCAGGGAAAACTGAAGCTTTCTTT